The T cell receptor (beta chain) under discussion was sequenced for a study of T cell responses to AZD1222 COVID-19 vaccine. Findings of the study overall: Spike was spanned by vaccine-associated CD4 TCRs, which were dominant at 160-218 and 743-854. Donors in the cohort were predominantly white British and more often female, and clonal diversity was possibly underestimated. The number of AZD1222 recipients seropositive at baseline was only five to seven.

With 2 bases removed from V and 2 bases from J, the gap between germline ends came to 9 bases. The CDR3 loop spans 14 amino acids. Germline CDR1 MNHEY, CDR2 SVGAGI. Data came from immunoSEQ multiplex PCR; TCRdb stores just in-frame clones and leaves some out. Among some 99,000 clones, approximately 91% were seen once, and the ten largest hold roughly a sixth. Notes on this clone: Its antigen is unknown.

This TCR was recovered from an adult in good health. The chain carries TRBV6-5 and TRBJ2-5; unclear D gene. Here the sequenced sample was peripheral blood, taken on day 0 of AZD1222 vaccination. The CDR3 region has the DNA TGTGCCAGCAGTTACGTCGGACCACAAGAGACCCAGTACTTC. Its protein product is CASSYVGPQETQYF.